This T cell receptor beta chain was captured in a study of T cells expressing NK-cell markers. Findings and caveats of the study: Similarly, these clonotypes led the CD3+CD56-NKG2C+ fraction as well in several donors. A range of about 1.0-8% of CD8+ T cells consisted of dominant NKG2C+ clonotypes in 5 to 7 donors.

The CDR3 is 14 amino acids. TCRdb reworked the 5' RACE reads into one entry per CDR3 protein, no DNA. Seen in this sample are 400,000 to 550,000 distinct CDR3 sequences; the ten most common clones hold 7.3%. Of note for this clonotype: Its antigen is not identified.

The sequenced sample was blood T cells: a sorted CD56 or NKG2C T cell subset, CD4+ or CD8+ T cells, or bulk PBMC T cells (not recorded which). This chain joins TRBV12-3 or TRBV12-4 and TRBJ1-3; TCRdb lists TRBD1, though no DNA is available to test this call. This TCR was sampled from a woman between 18 and 70 years old in good health. Here the CDR3 reads CASRQGGFGNTIYF.